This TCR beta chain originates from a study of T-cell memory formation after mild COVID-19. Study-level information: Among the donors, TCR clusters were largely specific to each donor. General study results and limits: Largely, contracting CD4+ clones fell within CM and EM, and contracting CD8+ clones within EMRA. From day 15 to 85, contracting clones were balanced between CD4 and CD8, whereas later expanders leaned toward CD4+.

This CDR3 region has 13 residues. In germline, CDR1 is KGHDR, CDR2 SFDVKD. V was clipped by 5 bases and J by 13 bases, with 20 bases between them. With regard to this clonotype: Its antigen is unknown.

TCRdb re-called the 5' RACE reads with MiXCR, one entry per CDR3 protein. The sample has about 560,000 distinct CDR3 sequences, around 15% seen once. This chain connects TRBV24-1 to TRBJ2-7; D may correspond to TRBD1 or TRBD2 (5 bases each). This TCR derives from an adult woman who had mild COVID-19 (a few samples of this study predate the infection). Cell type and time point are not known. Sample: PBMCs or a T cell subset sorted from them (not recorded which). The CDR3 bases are TGTGCCACCAGTGCCCAAGACCGGGACGTGCGATACTTC. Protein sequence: CATSAQDRDVRYF.